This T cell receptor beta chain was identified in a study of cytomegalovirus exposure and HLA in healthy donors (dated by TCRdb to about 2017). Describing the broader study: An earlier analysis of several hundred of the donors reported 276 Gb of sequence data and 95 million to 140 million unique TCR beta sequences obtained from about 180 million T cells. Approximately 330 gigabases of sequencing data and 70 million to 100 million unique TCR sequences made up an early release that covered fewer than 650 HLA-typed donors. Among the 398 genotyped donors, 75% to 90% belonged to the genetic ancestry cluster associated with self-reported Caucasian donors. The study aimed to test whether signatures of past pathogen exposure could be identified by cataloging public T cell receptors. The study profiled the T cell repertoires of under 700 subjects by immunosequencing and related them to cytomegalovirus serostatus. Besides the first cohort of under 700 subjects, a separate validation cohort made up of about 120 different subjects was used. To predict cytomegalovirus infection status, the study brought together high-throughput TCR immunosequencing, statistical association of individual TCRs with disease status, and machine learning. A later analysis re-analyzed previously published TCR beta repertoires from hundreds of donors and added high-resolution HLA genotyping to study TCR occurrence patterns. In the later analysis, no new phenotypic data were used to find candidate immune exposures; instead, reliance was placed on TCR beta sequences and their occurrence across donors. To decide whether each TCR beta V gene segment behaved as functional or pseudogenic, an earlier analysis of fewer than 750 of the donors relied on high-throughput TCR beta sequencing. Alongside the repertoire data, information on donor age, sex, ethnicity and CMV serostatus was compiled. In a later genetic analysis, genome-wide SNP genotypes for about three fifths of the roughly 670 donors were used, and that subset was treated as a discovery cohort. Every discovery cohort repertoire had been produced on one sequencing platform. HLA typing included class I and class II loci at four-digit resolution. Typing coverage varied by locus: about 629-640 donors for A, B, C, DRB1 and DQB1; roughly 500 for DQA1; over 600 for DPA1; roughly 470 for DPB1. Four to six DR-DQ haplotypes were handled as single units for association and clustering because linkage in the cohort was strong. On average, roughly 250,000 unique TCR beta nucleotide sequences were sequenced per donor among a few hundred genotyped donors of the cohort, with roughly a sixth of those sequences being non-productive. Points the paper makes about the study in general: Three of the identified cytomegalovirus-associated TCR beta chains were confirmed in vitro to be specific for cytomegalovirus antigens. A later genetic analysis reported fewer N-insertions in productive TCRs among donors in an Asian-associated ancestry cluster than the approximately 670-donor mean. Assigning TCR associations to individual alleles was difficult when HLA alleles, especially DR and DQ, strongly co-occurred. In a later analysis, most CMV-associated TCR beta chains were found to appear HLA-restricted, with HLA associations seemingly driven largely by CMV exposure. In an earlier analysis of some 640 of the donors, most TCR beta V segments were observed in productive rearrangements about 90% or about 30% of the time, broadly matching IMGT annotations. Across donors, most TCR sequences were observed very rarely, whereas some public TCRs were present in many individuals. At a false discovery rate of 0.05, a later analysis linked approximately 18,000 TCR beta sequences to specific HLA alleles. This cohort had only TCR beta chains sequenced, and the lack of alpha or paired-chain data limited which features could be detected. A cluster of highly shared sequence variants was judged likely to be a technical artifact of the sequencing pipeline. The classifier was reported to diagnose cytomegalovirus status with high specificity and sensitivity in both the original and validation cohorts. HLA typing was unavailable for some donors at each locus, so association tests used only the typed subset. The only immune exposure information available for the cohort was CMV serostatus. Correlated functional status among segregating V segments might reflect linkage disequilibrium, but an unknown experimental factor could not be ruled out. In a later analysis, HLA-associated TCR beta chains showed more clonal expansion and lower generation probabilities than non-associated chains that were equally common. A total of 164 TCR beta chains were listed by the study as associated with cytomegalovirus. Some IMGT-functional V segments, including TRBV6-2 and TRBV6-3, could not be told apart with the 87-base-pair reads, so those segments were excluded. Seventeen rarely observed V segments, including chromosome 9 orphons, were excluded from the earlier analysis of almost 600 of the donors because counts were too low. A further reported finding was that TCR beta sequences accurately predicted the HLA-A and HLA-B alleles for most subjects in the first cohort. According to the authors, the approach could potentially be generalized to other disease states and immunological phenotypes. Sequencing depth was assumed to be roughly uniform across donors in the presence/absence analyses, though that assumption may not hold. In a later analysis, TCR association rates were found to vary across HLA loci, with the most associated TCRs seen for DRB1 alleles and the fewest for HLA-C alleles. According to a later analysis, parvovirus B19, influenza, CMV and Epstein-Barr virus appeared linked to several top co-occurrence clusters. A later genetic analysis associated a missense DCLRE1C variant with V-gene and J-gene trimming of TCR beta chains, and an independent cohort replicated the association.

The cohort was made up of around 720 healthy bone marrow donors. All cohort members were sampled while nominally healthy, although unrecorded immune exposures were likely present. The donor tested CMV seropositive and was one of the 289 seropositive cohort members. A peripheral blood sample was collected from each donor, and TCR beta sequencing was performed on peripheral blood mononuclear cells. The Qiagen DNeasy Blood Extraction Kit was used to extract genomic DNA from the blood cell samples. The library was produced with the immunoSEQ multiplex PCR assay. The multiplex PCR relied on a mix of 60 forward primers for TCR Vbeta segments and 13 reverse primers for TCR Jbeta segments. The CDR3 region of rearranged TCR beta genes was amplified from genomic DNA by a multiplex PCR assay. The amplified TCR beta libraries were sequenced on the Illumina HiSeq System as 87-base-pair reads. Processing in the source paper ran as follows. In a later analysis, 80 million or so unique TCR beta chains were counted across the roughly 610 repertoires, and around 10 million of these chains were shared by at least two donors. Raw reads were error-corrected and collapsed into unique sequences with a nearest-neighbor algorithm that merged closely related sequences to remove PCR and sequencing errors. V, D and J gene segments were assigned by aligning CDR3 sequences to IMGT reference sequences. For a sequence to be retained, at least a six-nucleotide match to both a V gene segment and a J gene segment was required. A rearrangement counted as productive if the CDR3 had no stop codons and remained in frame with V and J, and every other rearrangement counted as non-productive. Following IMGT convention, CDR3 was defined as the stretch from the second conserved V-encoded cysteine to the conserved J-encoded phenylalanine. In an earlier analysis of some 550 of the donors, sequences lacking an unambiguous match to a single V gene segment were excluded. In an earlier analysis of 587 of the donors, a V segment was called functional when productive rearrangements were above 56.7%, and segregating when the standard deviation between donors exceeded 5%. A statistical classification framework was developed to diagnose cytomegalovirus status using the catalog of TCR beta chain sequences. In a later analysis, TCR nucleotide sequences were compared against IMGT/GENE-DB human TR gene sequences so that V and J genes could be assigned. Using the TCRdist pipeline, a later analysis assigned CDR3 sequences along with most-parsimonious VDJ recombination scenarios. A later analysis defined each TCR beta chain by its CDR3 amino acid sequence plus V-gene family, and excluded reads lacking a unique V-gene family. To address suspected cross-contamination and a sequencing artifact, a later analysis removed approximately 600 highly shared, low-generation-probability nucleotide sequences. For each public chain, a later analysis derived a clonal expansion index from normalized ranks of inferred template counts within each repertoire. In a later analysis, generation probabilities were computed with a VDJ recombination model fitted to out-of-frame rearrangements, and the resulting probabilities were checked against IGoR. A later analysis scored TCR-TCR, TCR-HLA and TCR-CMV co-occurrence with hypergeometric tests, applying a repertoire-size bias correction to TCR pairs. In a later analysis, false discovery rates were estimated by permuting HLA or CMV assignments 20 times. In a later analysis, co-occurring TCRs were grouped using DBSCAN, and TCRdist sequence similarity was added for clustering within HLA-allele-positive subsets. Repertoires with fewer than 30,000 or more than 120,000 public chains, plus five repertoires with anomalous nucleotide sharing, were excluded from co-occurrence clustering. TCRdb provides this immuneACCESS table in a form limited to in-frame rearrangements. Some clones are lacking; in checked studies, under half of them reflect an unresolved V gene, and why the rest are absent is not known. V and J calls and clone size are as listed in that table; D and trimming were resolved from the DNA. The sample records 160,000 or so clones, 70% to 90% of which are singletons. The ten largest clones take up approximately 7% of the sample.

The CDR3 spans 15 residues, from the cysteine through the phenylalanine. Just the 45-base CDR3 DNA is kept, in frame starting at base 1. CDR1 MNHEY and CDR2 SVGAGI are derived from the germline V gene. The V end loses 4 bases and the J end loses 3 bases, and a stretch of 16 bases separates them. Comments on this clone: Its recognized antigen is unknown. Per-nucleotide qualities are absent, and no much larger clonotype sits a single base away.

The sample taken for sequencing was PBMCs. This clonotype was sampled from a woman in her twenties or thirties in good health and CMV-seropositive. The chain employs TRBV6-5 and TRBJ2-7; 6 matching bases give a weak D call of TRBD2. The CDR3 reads CASSCLSTGGYEQYF. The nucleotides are TGTGCCAGCAGTTGCCTCTCGACCGGGGGCTACGAGCAGTACTTC.